The clone carrying this T cell receptor beta chain has more than one count but fewer than ten. The data originate from a study of T-cell memory formation after mild COVID-19. TCRdb re-analysed the 5' RACE reads in MiXCR, keeping a single row per CDR3 protein. The sample contains about half a million distinct CDR3 sequences, about 20% of which appear only once. The CDR3 is 16 residues long. Trimming took 4 bases from V and 0 from J; bases not matched to a gene: 4. Looked up from germline, CDR1 is SEHNR and CDR2 is FQNEAQ (reference sequence). The chain carries TRBV7-9 and TRBJ2-1, with TRBD2 identical over 9 bases. Sequencing was carried out using PBMCs or a T cell subset sorted from them (not recorded which). The TCR sequence derives from an adult woman who had mild COVID-19 (a few samples of this study predate the infection). Cell type and time point are not known. The CDR3 nucleotides read TGTGCCAGCAGCTCGATTAGCGGGAGCTCCTACAATGAGCAGTTCTTC. Encoded protein: CASSSISGSSYNEQFF.